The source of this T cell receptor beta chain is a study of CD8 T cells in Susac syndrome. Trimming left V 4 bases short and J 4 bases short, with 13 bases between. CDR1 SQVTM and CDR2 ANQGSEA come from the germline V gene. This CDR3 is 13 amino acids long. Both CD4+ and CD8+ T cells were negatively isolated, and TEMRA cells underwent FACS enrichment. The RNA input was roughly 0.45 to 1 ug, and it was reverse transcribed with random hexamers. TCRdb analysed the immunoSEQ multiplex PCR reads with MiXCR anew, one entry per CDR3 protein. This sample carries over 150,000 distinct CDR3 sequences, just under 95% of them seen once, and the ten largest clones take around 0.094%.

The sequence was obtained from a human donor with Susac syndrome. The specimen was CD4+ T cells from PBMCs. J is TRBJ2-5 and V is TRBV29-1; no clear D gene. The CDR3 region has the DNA TGCAGCGTTGTTACTTCCGGCATAGAGACCCAGTACTTC. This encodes CSVVTSGIETQYF.